Presented here are 9 T cell receptor beta chains from one specimen sequenced in a study of blood T cell repertoires in COVID-19. Generated by immunoSEQ multiplex PCR, the TCRdb table keeps only in-frame clones and is missing some. The sample holds under 100,000 clones, around 87% seen once. The sample consisted of peripheral blood. These receptors all come from a man aged 35 to 55 with acute or convalescent COVID-19.

The chain combines TRBV18 with TRBJ2-2; the match to TRBD1 covers 12 bases. V gave up 3 bases and J gave up 5 bases; unmatched junction bases: 4. Germline assignment: CDR1 KGHSH and CDR2 LQKENI. The CDR3 has 16 amino acids. The CDR3 loop is CASSPRGQGATGELFF. Here the CDR3 DNA reads TGTGCCAGCTCACCGCGGGGACAGGGGGCAACCGGGGAGCTGTTTTTT.

J is TRBJ2-6 and V is TRBV7-3; the match to TRBD1 covers 8 bases. Germline loops: CDR1 SGHTA, CDR2 FQGTGA. The CDR3 contains 17 residues. The ends lost 5 bases at V and 2 bases at J; junction bases unmatched: 8. In nucleotides, the CDR3 is TGTGCCAGCAGCCCAAAAACAGGGGGAGCTGGGGCCAACGTCCTGACTTTC. Translated, it gives CASSPKTGGAGANVLTF.

The J gene is TRBJ1-5, the V gene TRBV20-1; the D gene is possibly TRBD1 (6 bases). V lost 3 bases, J lost 3 bases, and 12 bases lay in between. The CDR3 is made up of 14 amino acids. The germline V gene encodes CDR1 DFQATT and CDR2 SNEGSKA (reference sequence). The CDR3 DNA reads as TGCAGTGCTAGTCTAGGACAGATCAATCAGCCCCAGCATTTT. Translation: CSASLGQINQPQHF.

The table lists this clone with a few counts. The chain carries TRBV30 and TRBJ1-4, with a weak D call TRBD1 (5 bases). The CDR3 totals 13 residues. V dropped 2 bases and J dropped 6 bases, with 10 bases sitting between them. CDR1 GTSNPN and CDR2 SVGIG come from the germline V gene (reference sequence). The CDR3 reads CAWSRQGYEKLFF. Here the CDR3 DNA reads TGTGCCTGGAGTCGGCAGGGCTATGAAAAACTGTTTTTT.

The V call is TRBV5-8, the J call TRBJ2-3; 12 nucleotides line up with TRBD2. CDR3 size: 19 residues. Trimming removed 0 bases from V and 0 bases from J; junction bases left unmatched: 8. Looked up from germline, CDR1 is SGHTS and CDR2 is YDEGEE. CDR3 DNA sequence: TGTGCCAGCAGCTTGGTGTCTAGCGGGGGGGCCTCTAGCACAGATACGCAGTATTTT. This gives the protein CASSLVSSGGASSTDTQYF.

The table lists this clone with a count of one. V and J are TRBV7-2 and TRBJ2-7; D gene unclear. This CDR3 has 12 residues. The V gene lost 4 bases and the J gene lost 5 bases, with 9 bases spanning the gap. Per the germline V gene, CDR1 is SGHTA and CDR2 is FQGNSA. The CDR3 is CASSSTTDEQYF. The DNA of the CDR3 is TGTGCCAGCAGCTCAACAACCGACGAGCAGTACTTC. Combining the CDR3 with reference TRBV7-2 and TRBJ2-7 gives the whole variable domain GAGVSQSPSNKVTEKGKDVELRCDPISGHTALYWYRQSLGQGLEFLIYFQGNSAPDKSGLPSDRFSAERTGGSVSTLTIQRTQQEDSAVYLCASSSTTDEQYFGPGTRLTVT.

This chain joins TRBV6-5 and TRBJ1-1; D is perhaps TRBD1 (5 bases). The V gene's germline CDR1 is MNHEY and CDR2 SVGAGI. V shed 6 bases and J shed 1 base, with 12 bases lying between them. The CDR3 is 14 amino acids. As DNA, the CDR3 is TGTGCCAGCAGAGGGGCTATTTCGAACACTGAAGCTTTCTTT. Translated, it gives CASRGAISNTEAFF.

The sample holds a few counts of this clone. The gene calls are TRBV14 and TRBJ1-2; the D is unclear. V gave up 8 bases and J gave up 8 bases, with 18 bases separating them. Germline CDR1 SGHDN, CDR2 FVKESK. This CDR3 has 13 amino acids. Here the CDR3 reads CASRMAPPRGYTF. The CDR3 bases are TGTGCCAGCCGTATGGCCCCTCCGAGGGGCTACACCTTC.

This clone showed up just once. The chain joins TRBV21-1 to TRBJ2-3; TRBD2 was called by the table and not checked on the DNA. TRBV21-1 is a known pseudogene. This CDR3 comprises 19 residues. CDR3 sequence reads: CASSNTRGANYRSTDTQYF. CDR3 nucleotides: TGTGCCAGCAGCAATACTCGCGGGGCGAATTACCGAAGCACAGATACGCAGTATTTT.